This T cell receptor (beta chain) was captured in a study of blood T cell repertoires in COVID-19. The wider study: From the United States, Italy and Spain came samples of acute and convalescent COVID-19. PBMCs, B-cell-depleted T cells, or T cells were the source of the cDNA or gDNA that made up the material.

Authors' data handling: Amplifying reference gene primers gave estimates of nucleated cell counts. The table came from immunoSEQ multiplex PCR; TCRdb's copy has only in-frame clones and leaves some out. V and J calls plus clone size are reproduced from that table; the DNA served to infer D and trimming. In the table there are 200,000 to 300,000 clones, around 90% of which are singletons. Trimming cost V 3 bases and J 0 bases; bases outside gene matches: 3. CDR1 is SGDLS, CDR2 YYNGEE, per germline. The CDR3 is 14 residues long. Patients at the Seattle site were enrolled during active infection and followed longitudinally.

The chain joins TRBV9 to TRBJ2-7; TRBD2 matches 7 bases. The TCR was taken from a woman aged 55-70 years with COVID-19, enrolled during active disease. The material sequenced was peripheral blood. Written as DNA, the CDR3 is TGTGCCAGCAGCGCCAGCGGGACCTCCTACGAGCAGTACTTC. It translates to CASSASGTSYEQYF.